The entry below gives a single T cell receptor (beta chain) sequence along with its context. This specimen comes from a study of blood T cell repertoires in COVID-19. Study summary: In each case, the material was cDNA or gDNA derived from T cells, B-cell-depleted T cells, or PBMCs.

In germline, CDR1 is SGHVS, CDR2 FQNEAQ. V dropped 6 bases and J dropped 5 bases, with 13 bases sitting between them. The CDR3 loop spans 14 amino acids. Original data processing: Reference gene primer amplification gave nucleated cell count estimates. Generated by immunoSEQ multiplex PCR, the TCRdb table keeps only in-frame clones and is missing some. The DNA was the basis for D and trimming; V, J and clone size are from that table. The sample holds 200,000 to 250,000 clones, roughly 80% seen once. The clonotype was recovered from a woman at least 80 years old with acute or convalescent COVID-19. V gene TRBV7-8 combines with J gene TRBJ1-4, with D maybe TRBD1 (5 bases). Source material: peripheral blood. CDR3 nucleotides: TGTGCCAGCAGTGGGGAGGGGCGAAATGAAAAACTGTTTTTT. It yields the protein CASSGEGRNEKLFF. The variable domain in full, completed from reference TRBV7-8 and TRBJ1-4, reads GAGVSQSPRYKVAKRGQDVALRCDPISGHVSLFWYQQALGQGPEFLTYFQNEAQLDKSGLPSDRFFAERPEGSVSTLKIQRTQQEDSAVYLCASSGEGRNEKLFFGSGTQLSVL.